This TCR beta chain was sequenced in a study of PD-L1 blockade in urothelial cancer. Overall study: In the patient group, about 90% of the roughly 29 were males with bladder-origin urothelial cancer. Across blood samples, T cells had a median count of approximately 130,000.

The V gene end was trimmed by 2 bases and the J gene end by 7 bases; junction bases not matched to a gene: 6. Per germline, CDR1 LNHNV and CDR2 YYDKDF (reference sequence). The CDR3 runs 14 residues. Concerning this clone itself: Its matching antigen is unknown.

This table comes from immunoSEQ multiplex PCR, and its TCRdb copy is limited to in-frame clones, with some not included. The data hold more than 55,000 clones, with more than 80% observed a single time. Study observations and caveats: Pretreatment peripheral blood TCR clonality that fell below the median predicted better survival among the patients studied.

Time point in this sample: pretreatment peripheral blood. Patients' urothelial carcinoma was locally advanced or metastatic. The source is a man aged 65 to 79 with urothelial cancer. Here the sequenced sample was PBMCs, taken around atezolizumab (anti-PD-L1) treatment. J is TRBJ1-1 and V is TRBV15; TRBD1 aligns across 8 bases. The CDR3 loop is CATSRSSGTGEAFF. DNA of the CDR3: TGTGCCACCAGCAGATCTTCTGGGACAGGTGAAGCTTTCTTT.